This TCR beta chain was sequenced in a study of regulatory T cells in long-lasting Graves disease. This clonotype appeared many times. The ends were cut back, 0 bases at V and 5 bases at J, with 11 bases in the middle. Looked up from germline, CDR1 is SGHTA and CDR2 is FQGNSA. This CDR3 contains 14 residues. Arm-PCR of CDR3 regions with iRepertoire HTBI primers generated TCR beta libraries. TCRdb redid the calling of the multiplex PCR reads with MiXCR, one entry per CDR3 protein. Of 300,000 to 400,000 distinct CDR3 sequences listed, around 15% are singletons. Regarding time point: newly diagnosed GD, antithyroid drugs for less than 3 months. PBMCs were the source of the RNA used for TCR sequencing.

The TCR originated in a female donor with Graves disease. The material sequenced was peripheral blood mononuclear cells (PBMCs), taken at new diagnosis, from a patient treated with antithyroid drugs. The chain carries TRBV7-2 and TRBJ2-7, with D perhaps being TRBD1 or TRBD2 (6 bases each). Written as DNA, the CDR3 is TGTGCCAGCAGCTTAGCGACAGGAGGGGACGAGCAGTACTTC. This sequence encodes CASSLATGGDEQYF.